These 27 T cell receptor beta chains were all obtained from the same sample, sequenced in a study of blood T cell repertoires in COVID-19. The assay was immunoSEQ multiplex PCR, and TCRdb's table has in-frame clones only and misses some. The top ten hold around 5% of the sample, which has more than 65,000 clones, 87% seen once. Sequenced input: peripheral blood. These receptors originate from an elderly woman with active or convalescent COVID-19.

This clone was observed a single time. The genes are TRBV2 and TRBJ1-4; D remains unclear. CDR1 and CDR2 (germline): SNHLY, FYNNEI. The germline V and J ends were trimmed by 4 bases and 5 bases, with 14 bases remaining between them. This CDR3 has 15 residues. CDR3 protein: CASSGAENRNEKLFF. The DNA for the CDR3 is TGTGCCAGCAGTGGAGCGGAGAACCGAAATGAAAAACTGTTTTTT.

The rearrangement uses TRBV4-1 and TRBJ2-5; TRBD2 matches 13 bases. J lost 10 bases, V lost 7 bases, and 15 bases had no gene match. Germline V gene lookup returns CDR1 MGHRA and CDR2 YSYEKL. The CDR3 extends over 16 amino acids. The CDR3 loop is CASKRLGTSGAGVQYF. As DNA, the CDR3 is TGCGCCAGCAAAAGGCTGGGGACTAGCGGGGCTGGGGTCCAGTACTTC.

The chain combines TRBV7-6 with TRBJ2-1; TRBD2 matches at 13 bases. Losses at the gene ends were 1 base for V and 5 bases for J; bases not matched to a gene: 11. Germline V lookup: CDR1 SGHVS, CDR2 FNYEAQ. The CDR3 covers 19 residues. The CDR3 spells CASSLGTSGGALHNNEQFF. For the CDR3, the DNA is TGTGCCAGCAGCTTAGGTACTAGCGGGGGGGCATTACACAACAATGAGCAGTTCTTC.

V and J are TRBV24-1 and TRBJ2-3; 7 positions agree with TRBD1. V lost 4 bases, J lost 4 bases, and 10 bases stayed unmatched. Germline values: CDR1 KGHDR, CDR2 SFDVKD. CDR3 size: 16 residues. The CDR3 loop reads CATSDPGRTGSDTQYF. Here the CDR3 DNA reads TGTGCCACCAGTGACCCCGGTAGGACAGGTTCAGATACGCAGTATTTT.

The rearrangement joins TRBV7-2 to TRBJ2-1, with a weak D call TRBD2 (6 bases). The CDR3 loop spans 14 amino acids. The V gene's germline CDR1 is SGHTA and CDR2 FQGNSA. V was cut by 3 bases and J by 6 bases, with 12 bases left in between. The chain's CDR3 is CASSLGGSINEQFF. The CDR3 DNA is TGTGCCAGCAGCTTGGGGGGTAGCATCAATGAGCAGTTCTTC.

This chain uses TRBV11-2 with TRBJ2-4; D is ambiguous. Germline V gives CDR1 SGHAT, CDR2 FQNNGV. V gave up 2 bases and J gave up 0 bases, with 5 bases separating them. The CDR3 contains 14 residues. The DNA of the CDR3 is TGTGCCAGCAGCTTACGGTTAGCCAAAAACATTCAGTACTTC. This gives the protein CASSLRLAKNIQYF.

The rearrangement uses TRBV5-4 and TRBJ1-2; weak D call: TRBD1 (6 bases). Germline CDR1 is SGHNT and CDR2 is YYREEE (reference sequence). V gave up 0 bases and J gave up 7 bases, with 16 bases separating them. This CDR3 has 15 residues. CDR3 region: CASSLGRGSLRGYTF. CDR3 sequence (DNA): TGTGCCAGCAGCTTGGGCAGGGGAAGTCTCCGTGGCTACACCTTC.

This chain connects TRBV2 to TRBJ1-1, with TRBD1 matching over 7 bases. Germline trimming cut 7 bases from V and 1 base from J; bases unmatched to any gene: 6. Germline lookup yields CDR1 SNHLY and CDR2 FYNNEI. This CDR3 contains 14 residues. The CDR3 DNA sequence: TGTGCCAGCACCAAGACAGGGCGGAACACTGAAGCTTTCTTT. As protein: CASTKTGRNTEAFF.

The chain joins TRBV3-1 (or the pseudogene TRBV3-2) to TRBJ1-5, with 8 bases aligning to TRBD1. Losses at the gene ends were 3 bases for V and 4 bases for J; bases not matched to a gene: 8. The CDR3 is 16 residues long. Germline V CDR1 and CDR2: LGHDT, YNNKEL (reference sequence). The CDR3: CASSQPGQAINQPQHF. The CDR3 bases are TGTGCCAGCAGCCAGCCGGGACAGGCGATAAATCAGCCCCAGCATTTT.

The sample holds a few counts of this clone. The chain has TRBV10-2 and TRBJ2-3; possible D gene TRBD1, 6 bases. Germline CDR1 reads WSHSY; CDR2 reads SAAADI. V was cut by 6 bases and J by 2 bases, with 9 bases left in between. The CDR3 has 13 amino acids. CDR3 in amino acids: CASRKGHTDTQYF. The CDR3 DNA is TGCGCCAGCAGGAAGGGACACACAGATACGCAGTATTTT.

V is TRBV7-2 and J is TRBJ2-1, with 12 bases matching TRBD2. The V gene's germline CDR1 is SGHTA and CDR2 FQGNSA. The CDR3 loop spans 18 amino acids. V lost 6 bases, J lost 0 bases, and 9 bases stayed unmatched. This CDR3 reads CASRWTSGTSSSYNEQFF. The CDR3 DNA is TGTGCCAGCAGGTGGACTAGCGGGACCTCTTCCTCCTACAATGAGCAGTTCTTC.

The CDR3 region has the DNA TGCGCCAGCCGCAGGGCTAATAGTCAGAACACTGAAGCTTTCTTT. Protein: CASRRANSQNTEAFF. The chain carries TRBV5-1 and TRBJ1-1; D is possibly TRBD1 (5 bases). The CDR3 runs to 15 residues. Between the trimmed V and J ends, which lost 7 bases and 1 base, there was a span of 17 bases. CDR1 and CDR2 (germline): SGHRS, YFSETQ.

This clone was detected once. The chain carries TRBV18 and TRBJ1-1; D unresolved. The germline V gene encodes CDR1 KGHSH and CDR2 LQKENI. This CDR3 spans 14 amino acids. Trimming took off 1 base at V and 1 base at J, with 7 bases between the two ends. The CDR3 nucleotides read TGTGCCAGCTCACCACTTGCAGGGAACACTGAAGCTTTCTTT. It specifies CASSPLAGNTEAFF.

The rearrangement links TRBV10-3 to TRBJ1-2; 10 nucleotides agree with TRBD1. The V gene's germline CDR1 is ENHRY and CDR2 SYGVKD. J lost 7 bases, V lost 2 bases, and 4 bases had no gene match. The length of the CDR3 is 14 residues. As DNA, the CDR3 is TGTGCCATCAGTGAGGAGACAGGGGGCAGTGGCTACACCTTC. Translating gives CAISEETGGSGYTF.

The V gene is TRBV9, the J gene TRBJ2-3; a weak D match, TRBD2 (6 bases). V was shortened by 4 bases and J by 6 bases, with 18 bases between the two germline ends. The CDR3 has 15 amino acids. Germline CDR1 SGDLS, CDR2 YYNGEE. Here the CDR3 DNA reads TGTGCCAGCAGCTCCTATGGCGTTCGGGGGGATACGCAGTATTTT. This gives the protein CASSSYGVRGDTQYF.

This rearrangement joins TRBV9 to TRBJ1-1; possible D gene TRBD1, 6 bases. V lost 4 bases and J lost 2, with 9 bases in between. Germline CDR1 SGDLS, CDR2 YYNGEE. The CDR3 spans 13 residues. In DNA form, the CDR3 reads TGTGCCAGCAGCCCGGGACAAAACACTGAAGCTTTCTTT. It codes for CASSPGQNTEAFF. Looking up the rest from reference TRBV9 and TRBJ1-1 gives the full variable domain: DSGVTQTPKHLITATGQRVTLRCSPRSGDLSVYWYQQSLDQGLQFLIQYYNGEERAKGNILERFSAQQFPDLHSELNLSSLELGDSALYFCASSPGQNTEAFFGQGTRLTVV.

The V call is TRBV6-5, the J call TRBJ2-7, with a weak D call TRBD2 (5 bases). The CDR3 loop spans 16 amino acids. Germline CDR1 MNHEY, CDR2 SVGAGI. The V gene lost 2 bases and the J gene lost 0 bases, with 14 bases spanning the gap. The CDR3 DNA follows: TGTGCCAGCAGTTACCGATCGGGGAGAGGCTCCTACGAGCAGTACTTC. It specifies CASSYRSGRGSYEQYF.

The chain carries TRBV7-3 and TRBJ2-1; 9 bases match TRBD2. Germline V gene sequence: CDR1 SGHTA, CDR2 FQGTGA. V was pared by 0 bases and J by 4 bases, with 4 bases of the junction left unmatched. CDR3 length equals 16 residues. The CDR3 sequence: CASSLTRGGEYNEQFF. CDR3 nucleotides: TGTGCCAGCAGCTTAACGCGGGGGGGCGAATACAATGAGCAGTTCTTC.

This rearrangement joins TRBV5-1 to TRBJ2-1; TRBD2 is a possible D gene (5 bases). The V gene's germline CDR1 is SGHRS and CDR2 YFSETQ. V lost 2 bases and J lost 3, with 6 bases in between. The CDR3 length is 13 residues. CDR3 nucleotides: TGCGCCAGCAGCTTCGGGGACTACAATGAGCAGTTCTTC. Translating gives CASSFGDYNEQFF.

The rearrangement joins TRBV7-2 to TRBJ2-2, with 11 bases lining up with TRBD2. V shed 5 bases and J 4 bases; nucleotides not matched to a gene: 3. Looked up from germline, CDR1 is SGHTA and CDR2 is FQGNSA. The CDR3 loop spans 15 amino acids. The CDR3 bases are TGTGCCAGCAGCCCTACTAGCGGGGGCACCGGGGAGCTGTTTTTT. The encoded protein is CASSPTSGGTGELFF.

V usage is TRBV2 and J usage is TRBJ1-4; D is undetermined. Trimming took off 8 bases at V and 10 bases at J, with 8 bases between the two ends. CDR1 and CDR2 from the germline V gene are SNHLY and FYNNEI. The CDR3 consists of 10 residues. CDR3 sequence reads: CASSNTKLFF. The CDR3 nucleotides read TGTGCCAGCTCCAACACAAAACTGTTTTTT. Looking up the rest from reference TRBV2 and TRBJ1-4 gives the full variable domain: EPEVTQTPSHQVTQMGQEVILRCVPISNHLYFYWYRQILGQKVEFLVSFYNNEISEKSEIFDDQFSVERPDGSNFTLKIRSTKLEDSAMYFCASSNTKLFFGSGTQLSVL.

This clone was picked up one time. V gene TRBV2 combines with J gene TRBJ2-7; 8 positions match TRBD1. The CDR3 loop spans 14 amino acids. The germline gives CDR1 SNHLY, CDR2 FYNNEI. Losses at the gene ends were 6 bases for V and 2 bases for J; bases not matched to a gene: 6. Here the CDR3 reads CASRPGTGTYEQYF. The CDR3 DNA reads TGTGCCAGCAGACCCGGGACAGGCACCTACGAGCAGTACTTC.

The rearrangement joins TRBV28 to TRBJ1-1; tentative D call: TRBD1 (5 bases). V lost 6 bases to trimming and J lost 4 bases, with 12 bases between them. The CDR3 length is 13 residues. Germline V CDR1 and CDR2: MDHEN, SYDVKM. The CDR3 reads CASSMGGSTEAFF. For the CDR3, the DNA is TGTGCCAGCAGCATGGGGGGGAGCACTGAAGCTTTCTTT.

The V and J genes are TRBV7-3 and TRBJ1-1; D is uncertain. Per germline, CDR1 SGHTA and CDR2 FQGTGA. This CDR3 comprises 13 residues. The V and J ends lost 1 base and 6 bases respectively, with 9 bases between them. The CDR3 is CASSLMDGAEAFF. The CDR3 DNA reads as TGTGCCAGCAGCTTAATGGACGGGGCTGAAGCTTTCTTT.

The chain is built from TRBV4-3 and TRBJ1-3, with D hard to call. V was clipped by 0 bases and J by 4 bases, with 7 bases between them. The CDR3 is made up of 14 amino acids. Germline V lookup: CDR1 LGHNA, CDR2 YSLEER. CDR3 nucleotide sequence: TGCGCCAGCAGCCAAGAAACAGTCGGAAACACCATATATTTT. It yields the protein CASSQETVGNTIYF.

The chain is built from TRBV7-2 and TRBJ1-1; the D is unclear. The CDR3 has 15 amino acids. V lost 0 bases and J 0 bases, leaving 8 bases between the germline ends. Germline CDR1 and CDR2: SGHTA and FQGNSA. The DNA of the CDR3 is TGTGCCAGCAGCTTAGCCGCGGCTTTGAACACTGAAGCTTTCTTT. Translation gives CASSLAAALNTEAFF.

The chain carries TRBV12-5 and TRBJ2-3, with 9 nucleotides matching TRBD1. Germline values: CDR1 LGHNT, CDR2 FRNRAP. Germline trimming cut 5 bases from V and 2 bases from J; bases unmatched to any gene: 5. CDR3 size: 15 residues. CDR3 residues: CASGPGQGNTDTQYF. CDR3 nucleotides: TGTGCTAGTGGTCCCGGACAGGGGAACACAGATACGCAGTATTTT. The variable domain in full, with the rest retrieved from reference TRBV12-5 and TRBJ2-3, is DARVTQTPRHKVTEMGQEVTMRCQPILGHNTVFWYRQTMMQGLELLAYFRNRAPLDDSGMPKDRFSAEMPDATLATLKIQPSEPRDSAVYFCASGPGQGNTDTQYFGPGTRLTVL.